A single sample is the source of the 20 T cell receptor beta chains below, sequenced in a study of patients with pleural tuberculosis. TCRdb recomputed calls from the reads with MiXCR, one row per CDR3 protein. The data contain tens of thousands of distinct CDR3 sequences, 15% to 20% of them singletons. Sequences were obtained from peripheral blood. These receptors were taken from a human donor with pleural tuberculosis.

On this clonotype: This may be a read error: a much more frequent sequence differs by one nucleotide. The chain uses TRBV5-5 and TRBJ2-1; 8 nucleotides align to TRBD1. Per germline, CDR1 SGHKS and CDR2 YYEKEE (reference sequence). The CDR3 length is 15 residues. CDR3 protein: CANSWGTGLYNEQFF. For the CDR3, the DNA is TGTGCCAACAGCTGGGGGACAGGTCTATACAATGAGCAGTTCTTC.

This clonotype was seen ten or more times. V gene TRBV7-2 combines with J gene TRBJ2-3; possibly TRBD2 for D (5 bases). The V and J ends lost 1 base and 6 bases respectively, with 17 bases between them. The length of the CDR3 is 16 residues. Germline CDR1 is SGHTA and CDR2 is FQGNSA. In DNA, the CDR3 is TGTGCCAGCAGCTTAGACCCGGGCCGAGGGTCCGATACGCAGTATTTT. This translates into CASSLDPGRGSDTQYF.

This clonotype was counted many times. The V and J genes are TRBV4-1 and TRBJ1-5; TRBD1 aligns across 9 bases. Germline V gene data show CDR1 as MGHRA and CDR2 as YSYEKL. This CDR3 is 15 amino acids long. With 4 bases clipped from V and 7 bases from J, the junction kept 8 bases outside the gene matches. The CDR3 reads CASSPRDRARQPQHF. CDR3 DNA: TGCGCCAGCAGCCCCCGGGACAGGGCGAGGCAGCCCCAGCATTTT.

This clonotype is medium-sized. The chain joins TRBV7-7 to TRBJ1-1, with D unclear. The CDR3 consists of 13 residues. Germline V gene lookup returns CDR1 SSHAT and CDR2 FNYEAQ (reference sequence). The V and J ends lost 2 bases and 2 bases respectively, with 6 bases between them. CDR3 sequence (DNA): TGTGCCAGCAGCTTAACGGAAAACACTGAAGCTTTCTTT. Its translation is CASSLTENTEAFF.

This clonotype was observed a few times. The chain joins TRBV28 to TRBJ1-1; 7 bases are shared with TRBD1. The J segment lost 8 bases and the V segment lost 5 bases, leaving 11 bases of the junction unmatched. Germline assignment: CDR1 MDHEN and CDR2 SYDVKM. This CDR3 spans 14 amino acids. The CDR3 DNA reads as TGTGCCAGCAGTCCCCCGGACAGGTATGCAGAAGCTTTCTTT. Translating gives CASSPPDRYAEAFF.

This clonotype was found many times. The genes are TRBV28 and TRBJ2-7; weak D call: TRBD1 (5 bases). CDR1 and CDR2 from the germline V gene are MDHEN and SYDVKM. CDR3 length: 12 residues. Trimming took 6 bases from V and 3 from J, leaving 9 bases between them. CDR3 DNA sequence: TGTGCCAGCAGGGACATTGGCTACGAGCAGTACTTC. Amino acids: CASRDIGYEQYF.

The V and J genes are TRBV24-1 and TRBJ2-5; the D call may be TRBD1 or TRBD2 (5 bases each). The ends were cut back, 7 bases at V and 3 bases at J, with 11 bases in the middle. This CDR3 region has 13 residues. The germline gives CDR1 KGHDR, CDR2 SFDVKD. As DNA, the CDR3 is TGTGCCACCAGGGCATTGGGGGAAGAGACCCAGTACTTC. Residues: CATRALGEETQYF.

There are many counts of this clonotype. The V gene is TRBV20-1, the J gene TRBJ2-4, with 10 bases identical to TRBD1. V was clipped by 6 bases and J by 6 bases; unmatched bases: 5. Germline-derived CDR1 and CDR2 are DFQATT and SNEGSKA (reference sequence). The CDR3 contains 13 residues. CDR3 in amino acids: CSAGRDRGNIQYF. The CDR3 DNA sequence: TGCAGTGCGGGCCGGGACAGGGGAAACATTCAGTACTTC.

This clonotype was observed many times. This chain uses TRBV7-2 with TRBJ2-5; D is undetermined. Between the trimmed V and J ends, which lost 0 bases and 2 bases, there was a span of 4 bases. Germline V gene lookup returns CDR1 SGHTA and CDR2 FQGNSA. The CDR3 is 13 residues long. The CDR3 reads CASSLASQETQYF. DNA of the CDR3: TGTGCCAGCAGCTTAGCCAGTCAAGAGACCCAGTACTTC.

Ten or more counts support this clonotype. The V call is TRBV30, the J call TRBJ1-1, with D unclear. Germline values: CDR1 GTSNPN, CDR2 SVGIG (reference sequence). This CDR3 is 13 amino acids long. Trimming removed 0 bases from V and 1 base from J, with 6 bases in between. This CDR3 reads CAWSVLGNTEAFF. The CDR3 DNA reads TGTGCCTGGAGTGTATTAGGGAACACTGAAGCTTTCTTT.

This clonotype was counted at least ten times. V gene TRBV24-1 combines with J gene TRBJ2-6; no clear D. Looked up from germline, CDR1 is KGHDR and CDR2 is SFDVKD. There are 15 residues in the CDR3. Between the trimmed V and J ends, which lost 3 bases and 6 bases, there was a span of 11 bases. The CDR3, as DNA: TGTGCCACCAGTGATGCTTGGGTCGAGGCCAACGTCCTGACTTTC. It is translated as CATSDAWVEANVLTF.

As DNA, the CDR3 is TGTGCCAGCAGCGTCTCCCAAGAGACCCAGTACTTC. The encoded protein is CASSVSQETQYF. This rearrangement joins TRBV9 to TRBJ2-5; D uncertain. Germline V gene data show CDR1 as SGDLS and CDR2 as YYNGEE. The ends were cut back, 2 bases at V and 1 base at J, with 3 bases in the middle. The CDR3 has 12 amino acids. The whole variable domain, remainder taken from reference TRBV9 and TRBJ2-5, is DSGVTQTPKHLITATGQRVTLRCSPRSGDLSVYWYQQSLDQGLQFLIQYYNGEERAKGNILERFSAQQFPDLHSELNLSSLELGDSALYFCASSVSQETQYFGPGTRLLVL.

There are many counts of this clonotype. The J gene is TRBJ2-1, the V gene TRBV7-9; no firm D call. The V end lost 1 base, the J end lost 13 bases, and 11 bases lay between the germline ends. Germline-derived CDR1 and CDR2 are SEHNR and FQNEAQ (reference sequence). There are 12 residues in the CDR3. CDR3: CASSLELDFQFF. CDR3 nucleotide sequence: TGTGCCAGCAGCTTAGAACTGGATTTTCAGTTCTTC.

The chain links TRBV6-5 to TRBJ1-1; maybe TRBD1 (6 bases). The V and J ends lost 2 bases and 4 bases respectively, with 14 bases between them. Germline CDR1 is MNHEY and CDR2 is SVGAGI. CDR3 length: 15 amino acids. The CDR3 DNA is TGTGCCAGCAGTTACCCCCCTGGAGGGGGCACTGAAGCTTTCTTT. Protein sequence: CASSYPPGGGTEAFF.

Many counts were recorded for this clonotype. This CDR3 reads CSAAQGREKLFF. CDR3 in DNA: TGCAGCGCTGCACAGGGGCGGGAAAAACTGTTTTTT. The V gene is TRBV29-1, the J gene TRBJ1-4, with 7 bases identical to TRBD1. Trimming cost V 7 bases and J 8 bases; bases outside gene matches: 7. The germline V gene has CDR1 SQVTM and CDR2 ANQGSEA. The CDR3 has 12 amino acids.

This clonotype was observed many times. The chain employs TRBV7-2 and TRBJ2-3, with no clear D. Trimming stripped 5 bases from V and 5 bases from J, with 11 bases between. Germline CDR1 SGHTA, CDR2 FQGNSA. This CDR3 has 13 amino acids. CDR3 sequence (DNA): TGTGCCAGCAGCCTAGAGTATAGAGATACGCAGTATTTT. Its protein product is CASSLEYRDTQYF.

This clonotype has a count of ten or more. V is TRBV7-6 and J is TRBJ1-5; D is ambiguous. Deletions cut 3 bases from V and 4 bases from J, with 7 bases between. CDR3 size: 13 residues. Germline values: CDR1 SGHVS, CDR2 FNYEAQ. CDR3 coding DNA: TGTGCCAGCAGCTTGGGTCCTAATCAGCCCCAGCATTTT. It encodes CASSLGPNQPQHF.

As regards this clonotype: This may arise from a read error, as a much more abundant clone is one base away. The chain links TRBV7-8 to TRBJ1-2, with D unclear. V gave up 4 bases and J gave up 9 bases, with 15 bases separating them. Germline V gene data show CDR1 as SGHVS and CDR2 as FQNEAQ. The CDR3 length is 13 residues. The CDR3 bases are TGTGCCAGCAGCTCTGCCCCCCGGGGTCGCTACACCTTC. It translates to CASSSAPRGRYTF.

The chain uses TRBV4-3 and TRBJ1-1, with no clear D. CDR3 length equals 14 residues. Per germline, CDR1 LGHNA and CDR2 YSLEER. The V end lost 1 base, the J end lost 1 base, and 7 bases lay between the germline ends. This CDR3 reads CASSQAPANTEAFF. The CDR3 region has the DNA TGCGCCAGCAGCCAAGCACCTGCGAACACTGAAGCTTTCTTT.

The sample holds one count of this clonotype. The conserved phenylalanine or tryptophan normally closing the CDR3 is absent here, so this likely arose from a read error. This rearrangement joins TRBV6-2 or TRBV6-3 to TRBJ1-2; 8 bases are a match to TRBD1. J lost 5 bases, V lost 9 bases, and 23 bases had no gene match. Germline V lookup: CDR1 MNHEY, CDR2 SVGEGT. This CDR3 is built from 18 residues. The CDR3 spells CASSPGPKGDRRFYGYTV. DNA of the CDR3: TGTGCCAGTAGTCCGGGGCCGAAGGGGGACAGGCGATTTTATGGCTACACCGTC.